Below, 25 T cell receptor beta chains from the same sample are listed, as sequenced in a study of CD8+ T cells in alopecia areata. As to treatment: oral pan-JAK inhibitor, 5-10 mg twice daily. cDNA prepared by RNA extraction and subsequent reverse transcription served as the template for sequencing. The data were produced by immunoSEQ multiplex PCR, yet TCRdb's version contains in-frame clones alone and is incomplete. The sample carries around 290,000 clones, roughly 64% recorded once. Sample: CD4+ T cells sorted from blood, taken at week 24, from a patient treated with tofacitinib. Source of these receptors: a human donor with alopecia areata.

The chain links TRBV5-4 to TRBJ2-6; TRBD1 agrees at 7 bases. Trimming cost V 3 bases and J 4 bases; bases outside gene matches: 13. The CDR3 has 18 amino acids. Per germline, CDR1 SGHNT and CDR2 YYREEE (reference sequence). The CDR3 sequence is CASSSAPTGTPGANVLTF. As DNA, the CDR3 is TGTGCCAGCAGCTCAGCCCCGACAGGGACGCCCGGGGCCAACGTCCTGACTTTC.

The chain employs TRBV6-6 and TRBJ2-4; D gene ambiguous. CDR3 length: 15 amino acids. The germline V gene has CDR1 MNHNY and CDR2 SVGAGI (reference sequence). The V end was cut by 4 bases, the J end by 1 base, with 11 bases between. DNA for the CDR3: TGTGCCAGCAGTTTAGACGAGACGGCCAAAAACATTCAGTACTTC. As protein: CASSLDETAKNIQYF.

This rearrangement joins TRBV29-1 to TRBJ1-5; unclear D gene. The CDR3 is 12 amino acids. Germline V gives CDR1 SQVTM, CDR2 ANQGSEA. V lost 7 bases and J lost 4, with 11 bases in between. The CDR3 loop is CSASFLNQPQHF. For the CDR3, the DNA is TGCAGCGCCTCATTCCTTAATCAGCCCCAGCATTTT.

The chain joins TRBV30 to TRBJ1-2; D not resolved. V was trimmed by 4 bases and J by 6 bases, leaving 21 bases between them. The CDR3 totals 15 residues. CDR1 and CDR2 from the germline V gene are GTSNPN and SVGIG (reference sequence). The CDR3 loop reads CAWMLWTPQRDGYTF. DNA of the CDR3: TGTGCCTGGATGTTGTGGACGCCCCAAAGGGATGGCTACACCTTC.

The J gene is TRBJ2-5, the V gene TRBV7-9, with D perhaps matching TRBD2 (5 bases). The CDR3 spans 14 residues. Germline CDR1 reads SEHNR; CDR2 reads FQNEAQ (reference sequence). The V gene lost 6 bases and the J gene lost 4 bases, with 15 bases spanning the gap. This CDR3 is CASSQADLGETQYF. The DNA of the CDR3 is TGTGCCAGCAGTCAAGCGGACTTGGGAGAGACCCAGTACTTC.

This clone has only a few counts. The chain recombines TRBV5-1 with TRBJ2-1, with 9 bases aligning to TRBD2. V shed 4 bases and J 6 bases; nucleotides not matched to a gene: 8. This CDR3 spans 15 amino acids. Germline-derived CDR1 and CDR2 are SGHRS and YFSETQ. Written as DNA, the CDR3 is TGCGCCAGCAGCCCTAGCGGGGCCTACGGCAATGAGCAGTTCTTC. This encodes CASSPSGAYGNEQFF.

The V gene is TRBV29-1, the J gene TRBJ2-7; D could derive from TRBD1 or TRBD2 (5 bases each). Germline V gene sequence: CDR1 SQVTM, CDR2 ANQGSEA. V was cut by 4 bases and J by 5 bases, with 9 bases left in between. The length of the CDR3 is 11 residues. CDR3 coding DNA: TGCAGCGTTGTGAGGGGCCACGAGCAGTACTTC. It encodes CSVVRGHEQYF.

A word on this clone: This specimen includes other DNA sequences encoding the same CDR3. This chain uses TRBV30 with TRBJ2-7, with 9 bases that match TRBD1. J was trimmed by 3 bases and V by 0 bases; bases with no gene match: 3. The CDR3 is made up of 14 amino acids. CDR1 is GTSNPN and CDR2 is SVGIG in the germline V gene (reference sequence). The CDR3 reads CAWSVGQGIYEQYF. DNA for the CDR3: TGTGCCTGGAGTGTGGGACAGGGAATCTACGAGCAGTACTTC.

The table lists this clone with a few counts. The gene calls are TRBV4-1 and TRBJ1-1; the match to TRBD1 covers 9 bases. V dropped 2 bases and J dropped 4; count of bases not matched to a gene: 2. The CDR3 is 14 residues long. In germline, CDR1 is MGHRA, CDR2 YSYEKL. CDR3 sequence: CASSQLTGGTEAFF. CDR3 nucleotides: TGCGCCAGCAGCCAACTGACAGGGGGCACTGAAGCTTTCTTT.

The CDR3 region is CASSQWAGSYQETQYF. The CDR3 DNA reads as TGTGCCAGCAGCCAATGGGCAGGGTCGTACCAAGAGACCCAGTACTTC. This chain uses TRBV14 with TRBJ2-5; a weak D match, TRBD1 (5 bases). The germline gives CDR1 SGHDN, CDR2 FVKESK. V was trimmed by 2 bases and J by 0 bases, leaving 13 bases between them. The CDR3 extends over 16 amino acids.

The chain is built from TRBV29-1 and TRBJ2-5; 12 bases are a match to TRBD2. The CDR3 runs to 15 residues. Germline V gives CDR1 SQVTM, CDR2 ANQGSEA. Losses at the gene ends were 4 bases for V and 7 bases for J; bases not matched to a gene: 10. CDR3 sequence reads: CSVVRTSGAVGTQYF. The CDR3 coding sequence is TGCAGCGTTGTGAGGACTAGCGGGGCGGTGGGGACCCAGTACTTC.

The genes are TRBV5-1 and TRBJ2-7, with D unclear. CDR3 length equals 16 residues. Germline values: CDR1 SGHRS, CDR2 YFSETQ. V lost 0 bases to trimming and J lost 0 bases, with 13 bases between them. This chain's CDR3 is CASSLAPGVNSYEQYF. The CDR3 nucleotides read TGCGCCAGCAGCTTGGCCCCTGGTGTAAACTCCTACGAGCAGTACTTC.

A note on this clone: The junction and the germline gene differ at one end; a read error may be behind it. This chain joins TRBV7-2 and TRBJ1-5; 7 positions agree with TRBD1. Looked up from germline, CDR1 is SGHTA and CDR2 is FQGNSA. The CDR3 is 15 residues long. CDR3 nucleotide sequence: TGTGCCAGCAGCTTAAACAGGGGTAGCGATCAGCCCCAGCATTTT. Translation gives CASSLNRGSDQPQHF.

This chain joins TRBV9 and TRBJ2-3; D not resolved. Trimming cost V 0 bases and J 9 bases, with 5 bases left between them. The CDR3 runs to 11 residues. The germline gives CDR1 SGDLS, CDR2 YYNGEE. The DNA of the CDR3 is TGTGCCAGCAGCGTAGGTTCCACGCAGTATTTT. Amino acids: CASSVGSTQYF.

The chain couples TRBV2 to TRBJ1-2; unclear D gene. Germline CDR1 SNHLY, CDR2 FYNNEI. Trimming shortened V by 6 bases and J by 4 bases, and 12 bases separated the two germline ends. The CDR3 covers 13 residues. CDR3 bases: TGTGCCAGCAGCGTTGACACAGTCTATGGCTACACCTTC. Residues: CASSVDTVYGYTF.

This chain connects TRBV28 to TRBJ2-7; 8 positions agree with TRBD1. The CDR3 totals 15 residues. J was trimmed by 5 bases and V by 5 bases; bases with no gene match: 11. Germline-derived CDR1 and CDR2 are MDHEN and SYDVKM. CDR3 DNA sequence: TGTGCCAGCAGTCCTACCTCGGACAGGGCCAACGAGCAGTACTTC. Residues: CASSPTSDRANEQYF.

The V gene is TRBV6-5, the J gene TRBJ2-1; 13 bases are shared with TRBD2. The CDR3 runs 15 residues. The trim removed 8 bases at V and 7 bases at J, leaving 8 bases unmatched. Looked up from germline, CDR1 is MNHEY and CDR2 is SVGAGI. This CDR3 is CASGYGTSGANEQFF. CDR3 DNA: TGTGCCAGCGGATACGGGACTAGCGGGGCAAATGAGCAGTTCTTC.

This clone showed up just a few times. V usage is TRBV7-9 and J usage is TRBJ2-5; possible D gene TRBD1, 7 bases. The length of the CDR3 is 13 residues. Trimming took off 4 bases at V and 4 bases at J, with 10 bases between the two ends. CDR1 is SEHNR and CDR2 is FQNEAQ in the germline V gene (reference sequence). The CDR3 DNA sequence: TGTGCCAGCAGCTCGCAGGGGGGAGAGACCCAGTACTTC. This codes for CASSSQGGETQYF.

This chain connects TRBV30 to TRBJ1-2; TRBD1 might be the D (5 bases). Germline values: CDR1 GTSNPN, CDR2 SVGIG (reference sequence). V lost 0 bases and J lost 4, with 21 bases in between. The CDR3 is made up of 17 amino acids. The CDR3 DNA is TGTGCCTGGAGTGTACGCCGGGACCGAGCTCTCTTCTATGGCTACACCTTC. Its translation is CAWSVRRDRALFYGYTF.

This clone was detected once. The rearrangement uses TRBV2 and TRBJ1-2; D not resolved. V was cut by 3 bases and J by 8 bases, with 7 bases left in between. The CDR3 loop spans 11 amino acids. Germline-derived CDR1 and CDR2 are SNHLY and FYNNEI. The CDR3 region has the DNA TGTGCCAGCAGTGAGGTGTCGGGCTACACCTTC. Translating gives CASSEVSGYTF.

J is TRBJ1-6 and V is TRBV25-1; D might be TRBD1 (6 bases). V was shortened by 2 bases and J by 4 bases, with 6 bases between the two germline ends. The CDR3 covers 14 residues. Germline loops: CDR1 MGHDK, CDR2 SYGVNS. The DNA of the CDR3 is TGTGCCAGCAGTGAAACAGGGTATAATTCACCCCTCCACTTT. Its protein is CASSETGYNSPLHF.

The chain employs TRBV30 and TRBJ1-1, with D perhaps TRBD1 (5 bases). The CDR3 spans 12 residues. Germline CDR1 reads GTSNPN; CDR2 reads SVGIG (reference sequence). Trimming took 2 bases from V and 10 from J, leaving 14 bases between them. The CDR3 coding sequence is TGTGCCTGGAGTCCAGGGTCGTTGGGAGCTTTCTTT. Residues: CAWSPGSLGAFF.

This clone turned up a few times. This chain uses TRBV25-1 with TRBJ1-1; weak D call: TRBD1 (5 bases). The CDR3 sequence is 14 residues long. Trimming removed 2 bases at V and 1 base at J, with 8 bases between. Germline-derived CDR1 and CDR2 are MGHDK and SYGVNS. The chain's CDR3 is CASSEPGSNTEAFF. The CDR3 nucleotides are TGTGCCAGCAGTGAACCAGGGTCGAACACTGAAGCTTTCTTT. The full variable domain, completed using reference TRBV25-1 and TRBJ1-1, is EADIYQTPRYLVIGTGKKITLECSQTMGHDKMYWYQQDPGMELHLIHYSYGVNSTEKGDLSSESTVSRIRTEHFPLTLESARPSHTSQYLCASSEPGSNTEAFFGQGTRLTVV.

CDR3 nucleotide sequence: TGTGCCAGCGGACCGGACCTGCAGACTGAAGCTTTCTTT. This gives the protein CASGPDLQTEAFF. The J gene is TRBJ1-1, the V gene TRBV5-6; D unresolved. Germline V gives CDR1 SGHDT, CDR2 YYEEEE. The CDR3 consists of 13 residues. The V gene lost 7 bases and the J gene lost 5 bases, with 15 bases spanning the gap.

The V call is TRBV6-6, the J call TRBJ2-6; D unclear. V lost 6 bases and J 0 bases, leaving 3 bases between the germline ends. The CDR3 extends over 13 amino acids. The V gene's germline CDR1 is MNHNY and CDR2 SVGAGI (reference sequence). The CDR3 DNA follows: TGTGCCAGCAGCCGCTCTGGGGCCAACGTCCTGACTTTC. This gives the protein CASSRSGANVLTF.